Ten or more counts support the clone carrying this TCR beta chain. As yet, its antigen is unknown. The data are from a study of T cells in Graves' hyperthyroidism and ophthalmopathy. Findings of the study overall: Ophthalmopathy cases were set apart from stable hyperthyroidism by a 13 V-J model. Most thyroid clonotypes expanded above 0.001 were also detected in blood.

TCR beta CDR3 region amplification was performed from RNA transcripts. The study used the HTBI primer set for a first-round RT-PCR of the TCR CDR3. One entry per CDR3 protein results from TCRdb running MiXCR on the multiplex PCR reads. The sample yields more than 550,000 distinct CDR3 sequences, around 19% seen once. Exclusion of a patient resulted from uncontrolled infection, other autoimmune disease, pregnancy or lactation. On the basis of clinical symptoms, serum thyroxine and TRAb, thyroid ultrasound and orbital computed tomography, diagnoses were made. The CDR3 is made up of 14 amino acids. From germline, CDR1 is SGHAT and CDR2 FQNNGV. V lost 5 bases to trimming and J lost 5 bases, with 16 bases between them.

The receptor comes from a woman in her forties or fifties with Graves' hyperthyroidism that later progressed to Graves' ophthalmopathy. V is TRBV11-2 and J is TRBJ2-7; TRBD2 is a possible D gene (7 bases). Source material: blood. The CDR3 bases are TGTGCCAGCAGCCCAGGGGAGGGGCTGAACGAGCAGTACTTC. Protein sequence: CASSPGEGLNEQYF.